The 28 T cell receptor beta chains below all came from one sample that was sequenced in a study of blood T cell repertoires in COVID-19. Clones were sequenced by immunoSEQ multiplex PCR, and TCRdb holds only the in-frame ones, with some missing. The table lists 35,000 to 45,000 clones, around 90% of them singletons. Sequencing was done on a sample of peripheral blood. These receptors were taken from a man in his 60s with acute or convalescent COVID-19.

V is TRBV29-1 and J is TRBJ1-3; D not certain. CDR3 length equals 13 residues. Trimming removed 0 bases at V and 7 bases at J, with 10 bases between. CDR1 is SQVTM and CDR2 is ANQGSEA in the germline V gene. The CDR3 reads CSVEDQFGNTIYF. The CDR3 DNA reads TGCAGCGTTGAAGATCAATTCGGGAACACCATATATTTT.

The chain is built from TRBV20-1 and TRBJ2-1; D is perhaps TRBD2 (6 bases). The CDR3 length is 15 residues. V lost 3 bases to trimming and J lost 0 bases, with 12 bases between them. The germline V gene has CDR1 DFQATT and CDR2 SNEGSKA (reference sequence). CDR3 residues: CSASPRRGSYNEQFF. CDR3 coding DNA: TGCAGTGCTAGTCCTAGGAGGGGCTCCTACAATGAGCAGTTCTTC.

This sequence joins TRBV5-4 and TRBJ1-3, with TRBD1 matching over 9 bases. The ends lost 7 bases at V and 6 bases at J; junction bases unmatched: 11. Germline V gene lookup returns CDR1 SGHNT and CDR2 YYREEE (reference sequence). The CDR3 totals 15 residues. The chain's CDR3 is CASFAGTGQENTIYF. In nucleotides, the CDR3 is TGTGCCAGCTTTGCTGGGACAGGGCAGGAAAACACCATATATTTT.

The chain employs TRBV2 and TRBJ2-3; 9 bases align to TRBD1. Per the germline V gene, CDR1 is SNHLY and CDR2 is FYNNEI. V dropped 5 bases and J dropped 1; count of bases not matched to a gene: 10. The CDR3 extends over 17 amino acids. CDR3 nucleotide sequence: TGTGCCAGCAGTAACGGACAGGGGACGAGAGGCACAGATACGCAGTATTTT. Its protein is CASSNGQGTRGTDTQYF.

The chain recombines TRBV29-1 with TRBJ2-3; tentatively, D is TRBD2 (5 bases). The CDR3 is 13 amino acids. CDR1 and CDR2 from the germline V gene are SQVTM and ANQGSEA. The CDR3 DNA reads as TGCAGTACCCCGGGGAAGAGCACAGATACGCAGTATTTT. This codes for CSTPGKSTDTQYF.

The V gene is TRBV28, the J gene TRBJ2-3, with 8 bases matching TRBD1. Germline CDR1 is MDHEN and CDR2 is SYDVKM. V lost 6 bases, J lost 2 bases, and 13 bases stayed unmatched. CDR3 length equals 17 residues. CDR3 sequence reads: CASSPEGQARDTDTQYF. CDR3 nucleotides: TGTGCCAGCAGCCCAGAGGGACAGGCTAGGGACACAGATACGCAGTATTTT.

The V call is TRBV10-3, the J call TRBJ2-3; 13 bases align to TRBD2. The CDR3 has 16 residues. Germline CDR1 and CDR2: ENHRY and SYGVKD. The junction had 3 bases not matched to a gene; V was cut back by 3 bases and J by 3 bases. CDR3 amino acids: CAISDSTSGRTDTQYF. In DNA, the CDR3 is TGTGCCATCAGTGACTCGACTAGCGGGAGGACAGATACGCAGTATTTT.

The V and J genes are TRBV9 and TRBJ2-6; D may be TRBD2 (6 bases). The ends were cut back, 0 bases at V and 0 bases at J, with 19 bases in the middle. Germline lookup yields CDR1 SGDLS and CDR2 YYNGEE. The CDR3 runs to 20 residues. This CDR3 reads CASSVGLQLARASGANVLTF. The CDR3 coding sequence is TGTGCCAGCAGCGTAGGGTTGCAGCTAGCGAGGGCCTCTGGGGCCAACGTCCTGACTTTC.

The chain has TRBV5-6 and TRBJ2-2, with D unclear. This CDR3 has 15 residues. Per the germline V gene, CDR1 is SGHDT and CDR2 is YYEEEE. V was clipped by 2 bases and J by 1 base, with 9 bases between them. The CDR3 region has the DNA TGTGCCAGCAGCTTCGTGGGCCGGAACACCGGGGAGCTGTTTTTT. Translated: CASSFVGRNTGELFF.

The V call is TRBV9, the J call TRBJ1-6; 9 bases align to TRBD1. V shed 1 base, J shed 7 bases, and the junction held 6 bases outside the gene matches. Germline CDR1 and CDR2: SGDLS and YYNGEE. CDR3 length: 16 residues. CDR3 in amino acids: CASSVLPGQGNSPLHF. CDR3 nucleotide sequence: TGTGCCAGCAGCGTACTGCCGGGACAGGGAAATTCACCCCTCCACTTT.

The genes are TRBV2 and TRBJ1-5; D call uncertain. Trimming cost V 1 base and J 7 bases, with 8 bases left between them. The CDR3 contains 13 residues. Germline-derived CDR1 and CDR2 are SNHLY and FYNNEI. The DNA for the CDR3 is TGTGCCAGCAGTGAAGAGCGACTGCAGCCCCAGCATTTT. This codes for CASSEERLQPQHF.

This clone was seen a handful of times. J is TRBJ2-1 and V is TRBV15; TRBD2 is a possible D gene (6 bases). The CDR3 loop spans 17 amino acids. CDR1 LNHNV and CDR2 YYDKDF come from the germline V gene (reference sequence). The V gene lost 3 bases and the J gene lost 5 bases, with 20 bases spanning the gap. The CDR3 DNA reads as TGTGCCACCAGCAGGGGCTTACGGGAGTTAGTTGACAATGAGCAGTTCTTC. Protein product: CATSRGLRELVDNEQFF. The full variable domain, completed using reference TRBV15 and TRBJ2-1, is DAMVIQNPRYQVTQFGKPVTLSCSQTLNHNVMYWYQQKSSQAPKLLFHYYDKDFNNEADTPDNFQSRRPNTSFCFLDIRSPGLGDTAMYLCATSRGLRELVDNEQFFGPGTRLTVL.

The chain employs TRBV6-5 and TRBJ2-1, with 15 bases that match TRBD2. This CDR3 spans 15 amino acids. The V segment lost 6 bases and the J segment 8 bases; nucleotides outside the gene matches: 5. Germline assignment: CDR1 MNHEY and CDR2 SVGAGI. The CDR3 reads CASRTGLAGGHEQFF. The CDR3 bases are TGTGCCAGCAGAACGGGACTAGCGGGAGGCCATGAGCAGTTCTTC.

V gene TRBV6-2 or TRBV6-3 combines with J gene TRBJ1-1; no clear D. CDR1 is MNHEY and CDR2 is SVGEGT in the germline V gene. The ends were cut back, 6 bases at V and 7 bases at J, with 24 bases in the middle. The CDR3 runs 16 residues. The CDR3 DNA sequence: TGTGCCAGCAGCCCTCTCGGGAGACTTCTATCTCTTGAAGCTTTCTTT. It specifies CASSPLGRLLSLEAFF.

This clone was detected a few times. This rearrangement joins TRBV12-5 to TRBJ1-1; D is unclear. The V gene's germline CDR1 is LGHNT and CDR2 FRNRAP. Trimming took off 3 bases at V and 6 bases at J, with 8 bases between the two ends. This CDR3 comprises 12 residues. CDR3 protein: CASGLSTAEAFF. The CDR3 nucleotides read TGTGCTAGTGGTTTAAGTACTGCTGAAGCTTTCTTT.

The sample holds one count of this clone. The chain couples TRBV18 to TRBJ2-5, with TRBD1 as a possible D gene (5 bases). This CDR3 is built from 16 residues. Trimming removed 0 bases at V and 4 bases at J, with 15 bases between. Germline V lookup: CDR1 KGHSH, CDR2 LQKENI. The CDR3: CASSPPGPRTRETQYF. The CDR3 nucleotides are TGTGCCAGCTCACCACCAGGTCCTAGGACACGAGAGACCCAGTACTTC. The full variable domain, its missing parts supplied by reference TRBV18 and TRBJ2-5, is NAGVMQNPRHLVRRRGQEARLRCSPMKGHSHVYWYRQLPEEGLKFMVYLQKENIIDESGMPKERFSAEFPKEGPSILRIQQVVRGDSAAYFCASSPPGPRTRETQYFGPGTRLLVL.

This chain joins TRBV10-1 and TRBJ2-5; 7 bases are shared with TRBD2. Germline assignment: CDR1 WNHNN and CDR2 SYGVQD (reference sequence). Unmatched junction bases numbered 5, after V lost 3 bases and J lost 4 bases. The CDR3 totals 14 residues. CDR3 sequence (DNA): TGCGCCAGCAGTGACGGCGGGAGCCGAGAGACCCAGTACTTC. Protein sequence: CASSDGGSRETQYF.

This sequence joins TRBV5-1 and TRBJ2-1, with D tentatively TRBD1 (6 bases). CDR1 is SGHRS and CDR2 is YFSETQ in the germline V gene. V lost 1 base and J lost 8, with 28 bases in between. This CDR3 spans 19 amino acids. The CDR3 spells CASSLQLDGDTGTRDEQFF. The CDR3 DNA is TGCGCCAGCAGCTTGCAGCTAGATGGGGACACGGGGACACGGGATGAGCAGTTCTTC.

The V gene is TRBV3-1 (or the pseudogene TRBV3-2), the J gene TRBJ1-2; D unclear. The CDR3 runs 13 residues. Germline V gene data show CDR1 as LGHDT and CDR2 as YNNKEL (reference sequence). Trimming took off 2 bases at V and 7 bases at J, with 11 bases between the two ends. For the CDR3, the DNA is TGTGCCAGCAGCCAAATTACAGTGGGTGGCTACACCTTC. This codes for CASSQITVGGYTF.

The chain joins TRBV27 to TRBJ2-7, with 7 bases matching TRBD2. Germline V CDR1 and CDR2: MNHEY, SMNVEV (reference sequence). J lost 12 bases, V lost 8 bases, and 10 bases had no gene match. The CDR3 has 11 amino acids. The CDR3 DNA reads TGTGCCAGCTGCCGGGCGGGGGTGGTGTACTTC. Translated: CASCRAGVVYF.

The genes are TRBV9 and TRBJ2-1; a possible D gene is TRBD1 (6 bases). Per the germline V gene, CDR1 is SGDLS and CDR2 is YYNGEE. This CDR3 spans 15 amino acids. Trimming shortened V by 0 bases and J by 7 bases, and 14 bases separated the two germline ends. The CDR3 region has the DNA TGTGCCAGCAGCGTAGGACAGGTATTTTCGAATGAGCAGTTCTTC. It is translated as CASSVGQVFSNEQFF.

This sequence joins TRBV28 and TRBJ1-3; no firm D call. The V gene's germline CDR1 is MDHEN and CDR2 SYDVKM. This CDR3 is 15 amino acids long. V was clipped by 4 bases and J by 4 bases, with 14 bases between them. The CDR3 loop reads CASSSILALGNTIYF. Written as DNA, the CDR3 is TGTGCCAGCAGTTCGATTTTAGCACTAGGAAACACCATATATTTT.

The CDR3 DNA reads as TGCGCCAGCAGCGTGAAGGGACAGAACACTGAAGCTTTCTTT. The encoded protein is CASSVKGQNTEAFF. This chain joins TRBV5-1 and TRBJ1-1, with D possibly matching TRBD1 (6 bases). V gave up 4 bases and J gave up 1 base, with 11 bases separating them. The CDR3 length is 14 residues. Per germline, CDR1 SGHRS and CDR2 YFSETQ.

V gene TRBV20-1 combines with J gene TRBJ2-1; 8 bases line up with TRBD1. The germline V gene encodes CDR1 DFQATT and CDR2 SNEGSKA (reference sequence). V was pared by 3 bases and J by 0 bases, with 7 bases of the junction left unmatched. The CDR3 is made up of 16 amino acids. The DNA for the CDR3 is TGCAGTGCTAGTATCGCTACAGGGGGCTCCTACAATGAGCAGTTCTTC. Translating gives CSASIATGGSYNEQFF.

The chain combines TRBV2 with TRBJ2-7; the D gene is possibly TRBD2 (5 bases). Trimming removed 4 bases from V and 1 base from J, with 5 bases in between. The CDR3 is 12 amino acids. The germline CDR1 and CDR2 sequences are SNHLY and FYNNEI. The CDR3 region has the DNA TGTGCCAGCAGTGGAGGGTCCTACGAGCAGTACTTC. It specifies CASSGGSYEQYF.

The genes are TRBV30 and TRBJ1-4; 8 nucleotides agree with TRBD1. After removal of 3 bases from V and 4 bases from J, the junction contained 4 bases not matched to a gene. The germline V gene encodes CDR1 GTSNPN and CDR2 SVGIG (reference sequence). The CDR3 is 14 amino acids. DNA for the CDR3: TGTGCCTGGAGAACGGACAGGGATAATGAAAAACTGTTTTTT. This gives the protein CAWRTDRDNEKLFF.

This chain joins TRBV28 and TRBJ2-1, with TRBD1 identical over 7 bases. This CDR3 is 16 amino acids long. Per germline, CDR1 MDHEN and CDR2 SYDVKM. V was clipped by 6 bases and J by 9 bases; unmatched bases: 17. In DNA form, the CDR3 reads TGTGCCAGCAGGCCACAGGGGTTTGAGTCATTCGGTGAGCAGTTCTTC. Amino acids: CASRPQGFESFGEQFF.

The genes are TRBV5-1 and TRBJ1-4, with 10 bases fitting TRBD1. V was clipped by 4 bases and J by 6 bases; unmatched bases: 3. Germline-derived CDR1 and CDR2 are SGHRS and YFSETQ. CDR3 length: 14 amino acids. CDR3 nucleotides: TGCGCCAGCAGCAGACAGGGGGCCGATGAAAAACTGTTTTTT. Amino acid sequence: CASSRQGADEKLFF.